Below, 18 T cell receptor beta chains from the same sample are listed, as sequenced in a study of blood T cell repertoires in COVID-19. Using immunoSEQ multiplex PCR, the repertoire was profiled, and TCRdb retains in-frame clones only, with some absent. Among almost 250,000 clones, approximately 90% were seen once, and the ten largest hold about 4%. Sequenced: PBMCs or T cells enriched from blood (not recorded which). The receptors come from a woman between 25 and 40 years old who had recovered from COVID-19.

CDR3 bases: TGTGCCAGCAGCTGGATGGACAGAGGGTCTGAAGCTTTCTTT. Translated: CASSWMDRGSEAFF. This rearrangement joins TRBV5-5 to TRBJ1-1, with D possibly being TRBD1 (6 bases). CDR3 length: 14 amino acids. Trimming removed 3 bases at V and 6 bases at J, with 15 bases between. From germline, CDR1 is SGHKS and CDR2 YYEKEE (reference sequence).

This clone was detected a few times. The chain joins TRBV27 to TRBJ1-6; TRBD1 might be the D (6 bases). V was clipped by 3 bases and J by 5 bases, with 11 bases between them. The CDR3 is 15 residues long. Germline assignment: CDR1 MNHEY and CDR2 SMNVEV (reference sequence). In nucleotides, the CDR3 is TGTGCCAGCAGTTTGTGGACAGCAGATAATTCACCCCTCCACTTT. This codes for CASSLWTADNSPLHF.

The chain employs TRBV6-5 and TRBJ1-3; possible D gene TRBD1, 5 bases. The CDR3 runs to 15 residues. CDR1 and CDR2 from the germline V gene are MNHEY and SVGAGI. V was clipped by 0 bases and J by 3 bases, with 9 bases between them. The CDR3 nucleotides read TGTGCCAGCAGTTACTCTCAGGGTGGTGGAAACACCATATATTTT. This sequence encodes CASSYSQGGGNTIYF.

The V call is TRBV29-1, the J call TRBJ2-6; the D gene is possibly TRBD2 (5 bases). The CDR3 totals 14 residues. Between the trimmed V and J ends, which lost 3 bases and 0 bases, there was a span of 6 bases. The germline gives CDR1 SQVTM, CDR2 ANQGSEA. In nucleotides, the CDR3 is TGCAGCGTTGAGGGGAGCTCTGGGGCCAACGTCCTGACTTTC. This encodes CSVEGSSGANVLTF. Full variable domain (outside the CDR3, taken from reference TRBV29-1 and TRBJ2-6): SAVISQKPSRDICQRGTSLTIQCQVDSQVTMMFWYRQQPGQSLTLIATANQGSEATYESGFVIDKFPISRPNLTFSTLTVSNMSPEDSSIYLCSVEGSSGANVLTFGAGSRLTVL.

V and J are TRBV12-2 and TRBJ2-7; the table's D call, TRBD2, has no DNA check behind it. TRBV12-2 is an annotated pseudogene. This CDR3 comprises 14 residues. CDR3 in amino acids: CGRTSGRLSYEQYF. The CDR3, as DNA: TGCGGCAGAACGAGTGGGAGACTCTCCTACGAGCAGTACTTC.

The V gene is TRBV28, the J gene TRBJ1-5; perhaps TRBD1 as D (6 bases). The CDR3 contains 14 residues. CDR1 is MDHEN, CDR2 SYDVKM, per germline. With 10 bases removed from V and 0 bases from J, the gap between germline ends came to 13 bases. DNA of the CDR3: TGTGCCACCGAAAGGGGGGGTAGCAATCAGCCCCAGCATTTT. It translates to CATERGGSNQPQHF.

This chain joins TRBV3-1 (or the pseudogene TRBV3-2) and TRBJ1-2; 8 bases agree with TRBD1. The V gene end was trimmed by 2 bases and the J gene end by 8 bases; junction bases not matched to a gene: 7. The CDR3 sequence is 14 residues long. Germline V gene data show CDR1 as LGHDT and CDR2 as YNNKEL (reference sequence). In DNA, the CDR3 is TGTGCCAGCAGCCAAAATCAGGGGGCCGGAGGCTACACCTTC. Translation: CASSQNQGAGGYTF.

A single count supports this clone. The chain carries TRBV28 and TRBJ2-6; tentative D call: TRBD1 (6 bases). The V end was cut by 4 bases, the J end by 1 base, with 11 bases between. The CDR3 runs to 16 residues. Germline V gene sequence: CDR1 MDHEN, CDR2 SYDVKM. CDR3 protein: CASSSPQGSGANVLTF. CDR3 DNA: TGTGCCAGCAGTTCACCACAGGGATCTGGGGCCAACGTCCTGACTTTC.

In this sample, this clone turned up a few times. The rearrangement joins TRBV6-5 to TRBJ1-6, with a weak D call TRBD1 (5 bases). Deletions cut 7 bases from V and 13 bases from J, with 17 bases between. Germline-derived CDR1 and CDR2 are MNHEY and SVGAGI. This CDR3 has 13 amino acids. CDR3 region: CASIRGERGPLHF. The CDR3 region has the DNA TGTGCCAGCATTCGAGGCGAACGGGGGCCCCTCCACTTT.

This clone has a handful of counts. The V and J genes are TRBV19 and TRBJ1-1, with D possibly matching TRBD1 (5 bases). The germline gives CDR1 LNHDA, CDR2 SQIVND (reference sequence). The CDR3 extends over 15 amino acids. V was clipped by 3 bases and J by 0 bases, with 11 bases between them. The CDR3 sequence is CASSMNRFMNTEAFF. Here the CDR3 DNA reads TGTGCCAGTAGTATGAACAGGTTCATGAACACTGAAGCTTTCTTT.

The CDR3 is CASSHGQGAYEQYF. CDR3 bases: TGCGCCAGCAGCCACGGACAGGGAGCCTACGAGCAGTACTTC. The chain recombines TRBV4-3 with TRBJ2-7, with 8 bases fitting TRBD1. V trimming: 3 bases; J trimming: 2 bases; junction bases outside the gene matches: 3. CDR3 length equals 14 residues. Germline-derived CDR1 and CDR2 are LGHNA and YSLEER.

V and J are TRBV19 and TRBJ2-3, with 10 bases that match TRBD2. CDR3 length equals 16 residues. The trim removed 7 bases at V and 2 bases at J, leaving 9 bases unmatched. CDR1 and CDR2 (germline): LNHDA, SQIVND (reference sequence). Here the CDR3 DNA reads TGTGCCAGTACCGCCCGGACTAGCGGTATCACAGATACGCAGTATTTT. Its translation: CASTARTSGITDTQYF.

The rearrangement uses TRBV18 and TRBJ1-4; 7 bases line up with TRBD1. The CDR3 is 14 residues long. The V and J ends lost 3 bases and 7 bases, in that order; junction bases with no gene match: 5. Looked up from germline, CDR1 is KGHSH and CDR2 is LQKENI. DNA for the CDR3: TGTGCCAGCTCACCGGACAGGAGTGGTGAAAAACTGTTTTTT. Translated, it gives CASSPDRSGEKLFF.

The chain couples TRBV10-3 to TRBJ2-1, with 9 bases aligning to TRBD2. This CDR3 is built from 18 residues. Germline CDR1 ENHRY, CDR2 SYGVKD. The V and J ends lost 11 bases and 2 bases, in that order; junction bases with no gene match: 19. CDR3 nucleotides: TGTGCCGCCCAAGGAGTTTATAGCGGGAGACGGACCTACAATGAGCAGTTCTTC. Encoded protein: CAAQGVYSGRRTYNEQFF.

The chain employs TRBV5-6 and TRBJ2-3; maybe TRBD2 (7 bases). V was trimmed by 10 bases and J by 13 bases, leaving 16 bases between them. CDR3 size: 10 residues. From germline, CDR1 is SGHDT and CDR2 YYEEEE. The CDR3 spells CAGGASHEYF. DNA for the CDR3: TGTGCCGGGGGGGCCTCTCACGAGTATTTT. Using reference TRBV5-6 and TRBJ2-3 for the parts outside the CDR3, the full variable domain is DAGVTQSPTHLIKTRGQQVTLRCSPKSGHDTVSWYQQALGQGPQFIFQYYEEEERQRGNFPDRFSGHQFPNYSSELNVNALLLGDSALYLCAGGASHEYFGPGTRLTVL.

This chain uses TRBV5-1 with TRBJ1-1; 7 bases are shared with TRBD1. V shed 4 bases, J shed 5 bases, and the junction held 8 bases outside the gene matches. Germline V lookup: CDR1 SGHRS, CDR2 YFSETQ. The CDR3 length is 14 residues. CDR3 sequence (DNA): TGCGCCAGCAGCCATCAGGGGGGCCATACTGAAGCTTTCTTT. This sequence encodes CASSHQGGHTEAFF.

This chain links TRBV9 with TRBJ1-2; 8 bases map to TRBD1. The V gene's germline CDR1 is SGDLS and CDR2 YYNGEE. The CDR3 spans 14 residues. V trimming: 3 bases; J trimming: 6 bases; junction bases outside the gene matches: 7. CDR3: CASSATGGRNGYTF. The CDR3 DNA follows: TGTGCCAGCAGCGCCACAGGGGGAAGGAATGGCTACACCTTC. Based on the CDR3 plus reference TRBV9 and TRBJ1-2, the full variable domain is DSGVTQTPKHLITATGQRVTLRCSPRSGDLSVYWYQQSLDQGLQFLIQYYNGEERAKGNILERFSAQQFPDLHSELNLSSLELGDSALYFCASSATGGRNGYTFGSGTRLTVV.

J is TRBJ1-3 and V is TRBV9; D is unresolved. This CDR3 is 14 amino acids long. The V gene's germline CDR1 is SGDLS and CDR2 YYNGEE. Trimming removed 0 bases at V and 2 bases at J, with 6 bases between. The CDR3 bases are TGTGCCAGCAGCGTAGCCCTTACTGGAAACACCATATATTTT. It codes for CASSVALTGNTIYF.